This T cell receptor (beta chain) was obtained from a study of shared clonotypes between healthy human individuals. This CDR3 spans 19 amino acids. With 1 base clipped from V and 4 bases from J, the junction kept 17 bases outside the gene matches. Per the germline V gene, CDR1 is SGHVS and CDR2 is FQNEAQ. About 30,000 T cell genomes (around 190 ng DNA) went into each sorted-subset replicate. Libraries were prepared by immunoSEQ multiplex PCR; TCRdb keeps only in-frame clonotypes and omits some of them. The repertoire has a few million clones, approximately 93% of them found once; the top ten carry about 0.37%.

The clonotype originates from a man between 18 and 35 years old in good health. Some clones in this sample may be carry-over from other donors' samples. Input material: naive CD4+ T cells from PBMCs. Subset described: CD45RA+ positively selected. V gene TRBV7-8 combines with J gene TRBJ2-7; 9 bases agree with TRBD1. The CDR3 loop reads CASSLGRLASRDRVYEQYF. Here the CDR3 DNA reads TGTGCCAGCAGCTTAGGCCGACTCGCGAGCCGGGACAGGGTATACGAGCAGTACTTC.